This is a list of T cell receptor beta chains from one sample in a study of OX40 agonist ivuxolimab in advanced cancers. Profiled with immunoSEQ multiplex PCR; TCRdb holds only in-frame clones, not every one. This table holds approximately 30,000 clones, over 75% found once. The sample here was CD4+ or CD8+ T cells sorted from blood, taken in a trial of the OX40 agonist ivuxolimab. These receptors all come from an adult with an advanced solid tumor such as melanoma, head and neck, liver or kidney cancer. CDR3s include the opening cysteine and the closing phenylalanine or tryptophan. Fields, in order: J gene, V gene, clone size, D gene, CDR3 protein, CDR3 DNA. A D gene is named only where the DNA matches it firmly. The size field is filled for only some rows; it gives once, few, many or a size class.

TRBJ2-4	TRBV2	-	TRBD2	CASKPVAGMEAKNIQYF	TGTGCCAGCAAACCTGTAGCGGGAATGGAAGCCAAAAACATTCAGTACTTC
TRBJ2-7	TRBV13	-	TRBD1	CASSLGTTTGGYYEQYF	TGTGCCAGCAGCTTAGGGACCACGACAGGGGGATACTACGAGCAGTACTTC
TRBJ2-5	TRBV5-6	few	-	CASSFDEAALGRETQYF	TGTGCCAGCAGCTTCGACGAGGCGGCCCTCGGTAGGGAGACCCAGTACTTC
TRBJ2-7	TRBV19	-	TRBD1	CATRYMGQGSYEQYF	TGTGCCACGAGATACATGGGACAGGGCTCCTACGAGCAGTACTTC
TRBJ1-5	TRBV4-3	-	-	CASSQDLGNQPQHF	TGCGCCAGCAGCCAAGATTTGGGCAATCAGCCCCAGCATTTT
TRBJ2-1	TRBV2	-	TRBD2	CASSALAGLNEQFF	TGTGCCAGCAGTGCACTAGCGGGACTTAATGAGCAGTTCTTC
TRBJ2-6	TRBV9	-	-	CASSEGERAHSGANVLTF	TGTGCCAGCAGCGAGGGGGAACGGGCCCACTCTGGGGCCAACGTCCTGACTTTC
TRBJ1-2	TRBV5-4	-	TRBD1	CASSWTGTYGYTF	TGTGCCAGCAGCTGGACAGGGACTTATGGCTACACCTTC
TRBJ2-5	TRBV21-1	-	-	CASRGTGNETQYF	TGTGCCAGCAGAGGGACAGGGAACGAGACCCAGTACTTC
TRBJ2-7	TRBV5-5	-	-	CASSLGPAPEQYF	TGTGCCAGCAGCTTGGGACCCGCTCCCGAGCAGTACTTC
TRBJ2-7	TRBV2	-	TRBD2	CASSSGTSGYEQYF	TGTGCCAGCAGTTCCGGGACTAGCGGCTACGAGCAGTACTTC
TRBJ2-5	TRBV7-2	-	TRBD2	CASSSGLWGETQYF	TGTGCCAGCAGCTCGGGACTATGGGGGGAGACCCAGTACTTC
TRBJ1-3	TRBV14	-	-	CASSQVFGSGNTIYF	TGTGCCAGCAGCCAAGTTTTTGGCTCTGGAAACACCATATATTTT
TRBJ2-2	TRBV4-3	-	-	CASSQGTSWPGELFF	TGCGCCAGCAGCCAAGGGACGTCCTGGCCCGGGGAGCTGTTTTTT
TRBJ2-3	TRBV7-8	-	TRBD2	CASSLEFGTSGTDTQYF	TGTGCCAGCAGCTTAGAATTTGGGACTAGCGGGACAGATACGCAGTATTTT
TRBJ2-7	TRBV10-3	-	TRBD2	CAISEGSGVYEQYF	TGTGCCATCAGTGAGGGTAGCGGGGTTTACGAGCAGTACTTC
TRBJ2-7	TRBV5-8	-	TRBD1	CANETGTGVYEQYF	TGTGCCAACGAGACCGGGACAGGGGTCTACGAGCAGTACTTC
TRBJ2-5	TRBV19	-	TRBD2	CASSKGTSGSETQYF	TGTGCCAGTAGTAAGGGGACTAGCGGGAGCGAGACCCAGTACTTC
TRBJ2-7	TRBV28	once	TRBD1	CASSSYSRQGTIYEQYF	TGTGCCAGCAGTTCCTACTCAAGACAGGGGACCATCTACGAGCAGTACTTC
TRBJ2-5	TRBV6-5	-	-	CATGQQETQYF	TGTGCCACCGGACAACAAGAGACCCAGTACTTC
TRBJ2-1	TRBV5-4	-	TRBD1	CASSGGQGVPWDEQFF	TGTGCCAGCAGCGGGGGACAGGGGGTTCCGTGGGATGAGCAGTTCTTC
TRBJ2-6	TRBV9	-	-	CASSVGARSPGANVLTF	TGTGCCAGCAGCGTAGGGGCTCGGTCGCCCGGGGCCAACGTCCTGACTTTC
TRBJ2-7	TRBV27	-	TRBD2	CASSLSQTSGRLEQYF	TGTGCCAGCAGTTTATCCCAGACTAGCGGGAGACTCGAGCAGTACTTC
TRBJ1-3	TRBV14	-	-	CASSQGRSSGNTIYF	TGTGCCAGCAGCCAAGGCCGGAGCTCTGGAAACACCATATATTTT
TRBJ2-4	TRBV4-3	medium-sized	TRBD2	CASSQREGLAGVNIQYF	TGCGCCAGCAGCCAAAGGGAGGGACTAGCGGGAGTAAACATTCAGTACTTC
TRBJ2-1	TRBV7-2	-	-	CASSFGSSNEQFF	TGTGCCAGCAGCTTTGGTTCAAGCAATGAGCAGTTCTTC
TRBJ2-1	TRBV4-3	-	TRBD2	CASSSGTSGVNEQFF	TGCGCCAGCAGCTCTGGGACTAGCGGGGTTAATGAGCAGTTCTTC
TRBJ2-1	TRBV6-1	once	-	CASSALLINEQFF	TGTGCCAGCAGTGCCCTCCTAATTAATGAGCAGTTCTTC
TRBJ2-1	TRBV11-3	-	-	CASSAALHGEQFF	TGTGCCAGCAGCGCCGCCCTTCACGGTGAGCAGTTCTTC
TRBJ2-5	TRBV11-3	-	-	CASSRRTDQGTQYF	TGTGCCAGCAGCAGAAGAACAGACCAAGGGACCCAGTACTTC
TRBJ1-4	TRBV19	-	-	CASSITDGNNEKLFF	TGTGCCAGTAGTATAACCGACGGGAATAATGAAAAACTGTTTTTT
TRBJ2-4	TRBV29-1	-	-	CSVAIQNIQYF	TGCAGCGTTGCAATCCAAAACATTCAGTACTTC
TRBJ1-1	TRBV11-2	-	-	CASSLPYNTEAFF	TGTGCCAGCAGCTTACCATACAACACTGAAGCTTTCTTT
TRBJ1-1	TRBV7-9	-	-	CASSFSLNNTEAFF	TGTGCCAGCAGCTTTTCGCTGAATAACACTGAAGCTTTCTTT
TRBJ2-7	TRBV30	-	TRBD1	CAWSIQGAQEQYF	TGTGCCTGGAGTATACAGGGGGCGCAAGAGCAGTACTTC
TRBJ2-7	TRBV7-9	once	-	CASSLIESWVGEQYF	TGTGCCAGCAGCTTAATAGAGTCCTGGGTGGGCGAGCAGTACTTC
TRBJ1-5	TRBV19	once	-	CASIIGGFSNQPQHF	TGTGCCAGTATCATCGGCGGGTTTAGCAATCAGCCCCAGCATTTT
TRBJ1-1	TRBV15	-	-	CATSRVWGWGAEAFF	TGTGCCACCAGCAGAGTGTGGGGTTGGGGTGCTGAAGCTTTCTTT
TRBJ2-1	TRBV6-5	-	TRBD2	CASSYYYRDYNEQFF	TGTGCCAGCAGTTACTACTACCGGGACTATAATGAGCAGTTCTTC
TRBJ2-7	TRBV13	-	-	CASSPYSSGATYEQYF	TGTGCCAGCAGCCCGTATAGTAGCGGAGCTACTTACGAGCAGTACTTC
TRBJ2-3	TRBV19	-	-	CASSIAGGALSTDTQYF	TGTGCCAGTAGTATAGCTGGGGGGGCCCTATCCACAGATACGCAGTATTTT
TRBJ2-7	TRBV19	-	TRBD1	CASSQGASYEQYF	TGTGCCAGTAGTCAGGGGGCCTCGTACGAGCAGTACTTC
TRBJ2-6	TRBV18	-	TRBD1	CASSPLRTGVVTGANVLTF	TGTGCCAGCTCACCACTAAGAACAGGGGTGGTAACTGGGGCCAACGTCCTGACTTTC
TRBJ1-1	TRBV2	once	-	CASSEGWGLGVDTEAFF	TGTGCCAGCAGTGAGGGTTGGGGGCTCGGGGTTGACACTGAAGCTTTCTTT
TRBJ2-5	TRBV2	-	TRBD2	CASSGRGGTQYF	TGTGCCAGCAGTGGGCGGGGGGGGACCCAGTACTTC
TRBJ2-3	TRBV6-5	-	TRBD2	CASSKVAGGNTQYF	TGTGCCAGCAGTAAGGTAGCGGGAGGGAATACGCAGTATTTT